The sequence of this T cell receptor (beta chain) was determined in a study of graft-versus-host responses after intestinal transplantation (dated by TCRdb to the early 2020s). A note on the overall study: The transplants that recipients received were multivisceral, liver-intestinal, or isolated intestinal. Every recipient was given anti-thymocyte globulin induction, then maintenance tacrolimus and steroids for 3 to 4 years. Graft-versus-host and host-versus-graft alloreactive T cell clones were tracked in the graft, circulation and bone marrow after intestinal transplantation using bulk TCR-beta CDR3 sequencing. Alloreactive clones were identified by sequencing pre-transplant mixed lymphocyte reaction products and comparing them with unstimulated pre-transplant donor and recipient T cells. Of the 20 to 25 intestinal transplant recipients enrolled in the cohort, one of whom was a retransplant, a few patients without pretransplant specimens were excluded. A peak of at least 4% donor T cells among recipient peripheral blood mononuclear cells was the definition used for donor T cell macrochimerism. Instead of going to the commercial service, samples from a few later patients were sequenced in-house on an Illumina MiSeq and processed with MiXCR.

Summary of the overall study and its limitations: The conclusions were limited by the relatively low number and heterogeneity of the intestinal transplant patients. In patients with donor T cell macrochimerism, the allografts had high GvH to HvG T cell clonal ratios. Peak levels of circulating GvH clones were associated with declines in HvG clones early after transplant. GvH clones were found in recipient bone marrow, and some of the GvH clones appeared earlier in ileal mucosa or blood, which is consistent with an intestinal mucosal origin.

The method behind the library was the immunoSEQ multiplex PCR assay. For most patients, genomic DNA was isolated with the Qiagen DNeasy Blood and Tissue Kit and shipped frozen to Adaptive Biotechnologies for TCR sequencing. For most patients, genomic DNA was subjected to high-throughput TCR-beta CDR3 sequencing by Adaptive Biotechnologies. In the paper's pipeline: Adaptive's ImmunoSEQ software was the source of the TCR sequencing data for roughly 19 patients, while a few other patients were processed with MiXCR and VDJtools. To correct CD4 versus CD8 sorting errors, any sequence found in both subsets at a frequency ratio below 5:1 was removed. CDR3 nucleotide sequences shared between donor and recipient were removed because their origin could not be assigned. To count as alloreactive, a clone needed at least 2-fold expansion over unstimulated cells and a minimum CFSE-low frequency of 0.002% (template counts) or 0.001% (read counts). Mappable clones were those detected in sequenced pre-transplant spleen, lymph node, or MLR CFSE-low populations of the donor or recipient. Cumulative frequency of alloreactive clones was calculated as a percentage of all sequences weighted by copy number. What TCRdb holds here is the immuneACCESS table cut down to in-frame rearrangements. Part of the clones is not present; checked against another copy, under half of the missing clones reflect an unresolved V gene, and the others are unexplained. That table furnishes V, J and clone size, whereas the DNA furnished D and trimming. The sample contains some 86,000 clones, just over 90% of them found a single time. The ten largest clones capture 6% of the sample.

This specimen's time point label, per the study, means: cells obtained before transplantation from donor or recipient. CD3+CD4+ and CD3+CD8+ populations were FACS-sorted from unstimulated pre-transplant donor and recipient cells taken from spleen or lymph nodes. The germline V gene supplies CDR1 SGHTA and CDR2 FQGNSA. Including the terminal cysteine and phenylalanine, the CDR3 comprises 14 residues. CDR3 DNA only is kept here, 42 bases in frame from base 1. V loses 3 bases, J loses 4 bases, and the germline ends lie 13 bases apart. Of note for this clone: It has no known antigen specificity. No much larger clone exists at a distance of one base, and base qualities are not known.

The rearrangement joined TRBV7-2 to TRBJ2-7; the D gene assignment is perhaps TRBD1 or TRBD2, with each matching 5 bases. The source was unstimulated CD8+ T cells sorted from spleen or lymph node cells, collected before intestinal transplant. This clonotype was sampled from a human donor who received an intestinal transplant. At the DNA level, the sequence is TGTGCCAGCAGCTTCGGGGCCGCCCCTTACGAGCAGTACTTC. Its protein product is CASSFGAAPYEQYF.